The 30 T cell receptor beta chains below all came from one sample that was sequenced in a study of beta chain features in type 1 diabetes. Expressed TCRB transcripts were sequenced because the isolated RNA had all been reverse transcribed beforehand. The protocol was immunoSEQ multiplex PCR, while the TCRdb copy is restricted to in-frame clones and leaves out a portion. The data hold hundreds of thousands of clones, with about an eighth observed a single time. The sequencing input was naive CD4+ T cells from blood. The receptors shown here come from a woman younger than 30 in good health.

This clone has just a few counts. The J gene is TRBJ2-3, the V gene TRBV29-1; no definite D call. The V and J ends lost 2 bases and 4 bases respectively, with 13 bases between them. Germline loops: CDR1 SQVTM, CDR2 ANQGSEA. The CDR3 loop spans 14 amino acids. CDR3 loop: CSVEKWYRADTQYF. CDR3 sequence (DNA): TGCAGCGTTGAAAAGTGGTACCGGGCAGATACGCAGTATTTT.

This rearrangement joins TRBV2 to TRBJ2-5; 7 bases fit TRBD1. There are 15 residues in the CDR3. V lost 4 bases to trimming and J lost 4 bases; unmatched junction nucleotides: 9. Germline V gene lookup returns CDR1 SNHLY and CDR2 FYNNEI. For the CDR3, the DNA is TGTGCCAGCAGTGTTGACAGGGCCGGAGGAGAGACCCAGTACTTC. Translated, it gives CASSVDRAGGETQYF. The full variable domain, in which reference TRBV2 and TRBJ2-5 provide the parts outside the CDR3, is EPEVTQTPSHQVTQMGQEVILRCVPISNHLYFYWYRQILGQKVEFLVSFYNNEISEKSEIFDDQFSVERPDGSNFTLKIRSTKLEDSAMYFCASSVDRAGGETQYFGPGTRLLVL.

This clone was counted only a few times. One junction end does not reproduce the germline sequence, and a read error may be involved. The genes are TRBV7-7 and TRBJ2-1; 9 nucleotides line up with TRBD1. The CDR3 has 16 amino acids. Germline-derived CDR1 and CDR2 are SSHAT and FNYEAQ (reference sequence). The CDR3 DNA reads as TGTGCTAGCAGCCCGAGACCGGGACAGGGCTACAATGAGCAGTTCTTC. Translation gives CASSPRPGQGYNEQFF.

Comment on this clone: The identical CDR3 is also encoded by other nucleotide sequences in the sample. CDR3 in DNA: TGCAGTGCTTCTAACTATGGCTACACCTTC. Amino acid sequence: CSASNYGYTF. The chain has TRBV20-1 and TRBJ1-2; the D is unclear. This CDR3 contains 10 residues. CDR1 and CDR2 (germline): DFQATT, SNEGSKA (reference sequence). Trimming removed 5 bases from V and 0 bases from J, with 1 base in between.

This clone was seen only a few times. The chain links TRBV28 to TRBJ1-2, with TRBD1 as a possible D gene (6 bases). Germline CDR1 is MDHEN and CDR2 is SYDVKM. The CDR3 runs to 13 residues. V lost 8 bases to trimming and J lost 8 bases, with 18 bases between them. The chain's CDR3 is CASRRNAGEGYTF. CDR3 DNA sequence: TGTGCCAGCCGAAGAAATGCAGGGGAAGGCTACACCTTC.

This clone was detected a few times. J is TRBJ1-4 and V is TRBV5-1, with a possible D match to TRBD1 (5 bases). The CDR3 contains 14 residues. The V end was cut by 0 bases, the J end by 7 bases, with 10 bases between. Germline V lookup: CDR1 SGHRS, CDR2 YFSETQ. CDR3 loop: CASSLEGRTEKLFF. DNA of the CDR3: TGCGCCAGCAGCTTGGAGGGGAGGACTGAAAAACTGTTTTTT.

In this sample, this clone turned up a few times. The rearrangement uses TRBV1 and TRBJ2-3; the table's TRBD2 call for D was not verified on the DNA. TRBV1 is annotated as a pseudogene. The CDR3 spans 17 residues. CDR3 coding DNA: TGCACCAGCAGCCTAGGACGACTAGAGGCGGAAACAGATACGCAGTATTTT. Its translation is CTSSLGRLEAETDTQYF.

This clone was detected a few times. The CDR3 reads CASSQVSLVATQYF. For the CDR3, the DNA is TGCGCCAGCAGCCAAGTTAGTCTAGTGGCTACGCAGTATTTT. The chain has TRBV4-3 and TRBJ2-3; no clear D gene. This CDR3 spans 14 amino acids. V gave up 1 base and J gave up 8 bases, with 13 bases separating them. Germline lookup yields CDR1 LGHNA and CDR2 YSLEER.

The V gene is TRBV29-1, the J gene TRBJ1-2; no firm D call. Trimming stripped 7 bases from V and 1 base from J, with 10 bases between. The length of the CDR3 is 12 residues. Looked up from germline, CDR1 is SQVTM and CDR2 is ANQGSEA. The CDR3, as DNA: TGCAGCGCTGACACTCTTAACTATGGCTACACCTTC. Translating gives CSADTLNYGYTF.

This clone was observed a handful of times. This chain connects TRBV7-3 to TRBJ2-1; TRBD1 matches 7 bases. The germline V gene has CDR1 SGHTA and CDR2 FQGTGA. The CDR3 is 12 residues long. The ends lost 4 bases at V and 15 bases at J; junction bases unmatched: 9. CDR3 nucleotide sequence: TGTGCCAGCAGCTCGGGGATCGGGACAGTGTTCTTC. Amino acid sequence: CASSSGIGTVFF.

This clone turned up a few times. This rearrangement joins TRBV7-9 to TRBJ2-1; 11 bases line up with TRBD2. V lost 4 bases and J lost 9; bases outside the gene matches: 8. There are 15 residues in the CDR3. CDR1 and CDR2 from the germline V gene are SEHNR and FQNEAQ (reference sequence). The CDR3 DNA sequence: TGTGCCAGCAGCTCCTCCGGGACTAGCGGAATTGAGCAGTTCTTC. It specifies CASSSSGTSGIEQFF.

The CDR3 nucleotides are TGTGCCTCCCCGGCCGAGGTATCAGATACGCAGTATTTT. Translation gives CASPAEVSDTQYF. This sequence joins TRBV27 and TRBJ2-3; D gene uncertain. The CDR3 sequence is 13 residues long. V was clipped by 11 bases and J by 4 bases, with 16 bases between them. Germline values: CDR1 MNHEY, CDR2 SMNVEV (reference sequence).

The CDR3 coding sequence is TGCAGCGTTGACACAGGGGCCTCTGGAAACACCATATATTTT. Translation gives CSVDTGASGNTIYF. The chain has TRBV29-1 and TRBJ1-3; 7 positions agree with TRBD1. Germline lookup yields CDR1 SQVTM and CDR2 ANQGSEA. J was trimmed by 0 bases and V by 3 bases; bases with no gene match: 2. This CDR3 is built from 14 residues.

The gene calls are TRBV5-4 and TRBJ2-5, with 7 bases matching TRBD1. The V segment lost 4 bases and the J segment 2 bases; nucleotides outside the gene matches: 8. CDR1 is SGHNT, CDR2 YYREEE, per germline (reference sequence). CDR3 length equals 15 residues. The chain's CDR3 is CASSRDSSDQETQYF. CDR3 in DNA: TGTGCCAGCAGCCGGGACAGCTCCGATCAAGAGACCCAGTACTTC. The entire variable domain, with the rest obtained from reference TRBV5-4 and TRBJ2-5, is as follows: ETGVTQSPTHLIKTRGQQVTLRCSSQSGHNTVSWYQQALGQGPQFIFQYYREEENGRGNFPPRFSGLQFPNYSSELNVNALELDDSALYLCASSRDSSDQETQYFGPGTRLLVL.

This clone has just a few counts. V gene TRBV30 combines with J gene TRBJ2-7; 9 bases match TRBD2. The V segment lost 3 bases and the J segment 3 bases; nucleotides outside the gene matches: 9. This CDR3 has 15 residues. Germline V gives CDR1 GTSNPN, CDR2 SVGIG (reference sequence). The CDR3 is CAWRVLLAGIYEQYF. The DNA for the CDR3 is TGTGCCTGGAGGGTCCTGCTAGCGGGAATCTACGAGCAGTACTTC.

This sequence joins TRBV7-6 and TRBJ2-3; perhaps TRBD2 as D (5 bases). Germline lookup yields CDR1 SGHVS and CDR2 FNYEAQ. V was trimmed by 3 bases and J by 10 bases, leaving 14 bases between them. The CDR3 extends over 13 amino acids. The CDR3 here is CASSFGLVDPQYF. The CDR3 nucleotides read TGTGCCAGCAGCTTTGGACTGGTTGATCCGCAGTATTTT.

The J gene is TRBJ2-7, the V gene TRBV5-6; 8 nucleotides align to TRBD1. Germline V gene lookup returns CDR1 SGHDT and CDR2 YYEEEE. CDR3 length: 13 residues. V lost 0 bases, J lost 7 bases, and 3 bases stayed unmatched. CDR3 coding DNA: TGTGCCAGCAGCTTGGTGGACAGGGCAGAGCAGTACTTC. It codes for CASSLVDRAEQYF.

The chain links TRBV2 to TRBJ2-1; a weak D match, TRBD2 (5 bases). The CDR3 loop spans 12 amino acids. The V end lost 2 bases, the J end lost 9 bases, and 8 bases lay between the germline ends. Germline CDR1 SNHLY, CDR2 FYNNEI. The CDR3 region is CASSESSREQFF. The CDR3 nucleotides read TGTGCCAGCAGTGAATCTAGCCGTGAGCAGTTCTTC.

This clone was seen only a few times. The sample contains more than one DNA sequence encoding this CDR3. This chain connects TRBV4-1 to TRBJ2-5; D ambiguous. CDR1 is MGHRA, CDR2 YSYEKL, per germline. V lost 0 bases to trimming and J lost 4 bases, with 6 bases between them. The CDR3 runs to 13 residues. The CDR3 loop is CASSQDSRETQYF. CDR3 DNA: TGCGCCAGCAGCCAAGATAGTAGAGAGACCCAGTACTTC.

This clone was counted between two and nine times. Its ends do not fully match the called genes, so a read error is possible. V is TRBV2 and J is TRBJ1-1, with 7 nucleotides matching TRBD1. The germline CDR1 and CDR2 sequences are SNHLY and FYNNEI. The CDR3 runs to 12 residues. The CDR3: CASSETDRRIPF. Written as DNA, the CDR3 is TGTGCCAGCAGTGAAACGGACAGGAGGATTCCTTTT.

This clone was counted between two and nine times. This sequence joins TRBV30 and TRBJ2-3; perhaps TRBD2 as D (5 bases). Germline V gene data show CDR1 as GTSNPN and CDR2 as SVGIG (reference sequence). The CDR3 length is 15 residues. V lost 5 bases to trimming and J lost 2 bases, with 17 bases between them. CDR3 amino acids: CAWVRAILLTDTQYF. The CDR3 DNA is TGTGCCTGGGTGCGGGCTATCCTTCTCACAGATACGCAGTATTTT. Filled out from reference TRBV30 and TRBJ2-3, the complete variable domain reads SQTIHQWPATLVQPVGSPLSLECTVEGTSNPNLYWYRQAAGRGLQLLFYSVGIGQISSEVPQNLSASRPQDRQFILSSKKLLLSDSGFYLCAWVRAILLTDTQYFGPGTRLTVL.

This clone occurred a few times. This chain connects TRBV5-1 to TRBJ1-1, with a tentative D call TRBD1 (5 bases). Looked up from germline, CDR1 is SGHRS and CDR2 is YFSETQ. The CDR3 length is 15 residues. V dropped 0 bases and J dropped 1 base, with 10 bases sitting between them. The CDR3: CASSLAWQGNTEAFF. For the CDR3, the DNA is TGCGCCAGCAGCTTGGCCTGGCAGGGGAACACTGAAGCTTTCTTT. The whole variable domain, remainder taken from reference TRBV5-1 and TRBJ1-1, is KAGVTQTPRYLIKTRGQQVTLSCSPISGHRSVSWYQQTPGQGLQFLFEYFSETQRNKGNFPGRFSGRQFSNSRSEMNVSTLELGDSALYLCASSLAWQGNTEAFFGQGTRLTVV.

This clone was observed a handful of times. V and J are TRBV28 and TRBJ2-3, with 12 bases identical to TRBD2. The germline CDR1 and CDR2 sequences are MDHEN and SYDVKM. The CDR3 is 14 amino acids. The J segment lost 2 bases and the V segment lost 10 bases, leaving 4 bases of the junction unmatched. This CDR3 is CATTSGGNTDTQYF. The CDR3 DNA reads TGTGCCACTACTAGCGGGGGGAACACAGATACGCAGTATTTT.

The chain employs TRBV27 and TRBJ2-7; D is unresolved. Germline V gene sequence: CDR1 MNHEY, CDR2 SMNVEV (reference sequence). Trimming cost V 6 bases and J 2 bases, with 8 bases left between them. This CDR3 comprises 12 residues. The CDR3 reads CASRNRAYEQYF. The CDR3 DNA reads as TGTGCCAGCAGAAACAGAGCCTACGAGCAGTACTTC.

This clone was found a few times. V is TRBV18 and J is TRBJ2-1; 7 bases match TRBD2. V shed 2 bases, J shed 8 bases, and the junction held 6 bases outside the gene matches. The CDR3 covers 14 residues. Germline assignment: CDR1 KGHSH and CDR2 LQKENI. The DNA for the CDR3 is TGTGCCAGCTCACCAAACTCGGGAGGCGATGAGCAGTTCTTC. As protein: CASSPNSGGDEQFF.

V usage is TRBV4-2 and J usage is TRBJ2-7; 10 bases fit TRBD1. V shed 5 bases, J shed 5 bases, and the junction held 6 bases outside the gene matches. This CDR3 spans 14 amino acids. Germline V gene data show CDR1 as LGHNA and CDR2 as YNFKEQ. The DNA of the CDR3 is TGTGCCAGCAGCGACAGGGACAGGGGAGACGAGCAGTACTTC. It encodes CASSDRDRGDEQYF.

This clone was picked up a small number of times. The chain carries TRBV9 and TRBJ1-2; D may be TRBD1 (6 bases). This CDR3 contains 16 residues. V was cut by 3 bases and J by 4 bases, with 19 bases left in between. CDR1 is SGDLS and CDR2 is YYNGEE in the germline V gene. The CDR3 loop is CASSATPTGTSYGYTF. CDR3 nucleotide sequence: TGTGCCAGCAGCGCGACACCCACCGGGACATCCTATGGCTACACCTTC.

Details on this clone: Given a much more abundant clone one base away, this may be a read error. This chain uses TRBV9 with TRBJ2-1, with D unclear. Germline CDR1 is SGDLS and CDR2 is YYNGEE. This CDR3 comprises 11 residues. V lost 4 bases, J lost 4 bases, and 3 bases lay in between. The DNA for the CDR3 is TGTGCCAGCAGCTATTACAATGAGCAGTTCTTC. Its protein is CASSYYNEQFF.

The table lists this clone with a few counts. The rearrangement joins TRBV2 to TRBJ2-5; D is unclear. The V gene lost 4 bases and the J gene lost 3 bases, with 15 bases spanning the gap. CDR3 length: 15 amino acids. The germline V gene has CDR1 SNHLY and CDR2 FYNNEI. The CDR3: CASSGYSTREETQYF. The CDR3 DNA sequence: TGTGCCAGCAGTGGGTATTCGACTCGGGAAGAGACCCAGTACTTC. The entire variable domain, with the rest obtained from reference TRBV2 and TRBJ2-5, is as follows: EPEVTQTPSHQVTQMGQEVILRCVPISNHLYFYWYRQILGQKVEFLVSFYNNEISEKSEIFDDQFSVERPDGSNFTLKIRSTKLEDSAMYFCASSGYSTREETQYFGPGTRLLVL.

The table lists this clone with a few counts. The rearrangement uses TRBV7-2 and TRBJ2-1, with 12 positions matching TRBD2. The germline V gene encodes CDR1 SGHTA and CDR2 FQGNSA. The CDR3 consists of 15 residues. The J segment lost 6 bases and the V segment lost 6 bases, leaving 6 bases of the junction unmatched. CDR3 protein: CASSTGLAGPNEQFF. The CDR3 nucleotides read TGTGCCAGCAGTACCGGACTAGCGGGACCCAATGAGCAGTTCTTC.